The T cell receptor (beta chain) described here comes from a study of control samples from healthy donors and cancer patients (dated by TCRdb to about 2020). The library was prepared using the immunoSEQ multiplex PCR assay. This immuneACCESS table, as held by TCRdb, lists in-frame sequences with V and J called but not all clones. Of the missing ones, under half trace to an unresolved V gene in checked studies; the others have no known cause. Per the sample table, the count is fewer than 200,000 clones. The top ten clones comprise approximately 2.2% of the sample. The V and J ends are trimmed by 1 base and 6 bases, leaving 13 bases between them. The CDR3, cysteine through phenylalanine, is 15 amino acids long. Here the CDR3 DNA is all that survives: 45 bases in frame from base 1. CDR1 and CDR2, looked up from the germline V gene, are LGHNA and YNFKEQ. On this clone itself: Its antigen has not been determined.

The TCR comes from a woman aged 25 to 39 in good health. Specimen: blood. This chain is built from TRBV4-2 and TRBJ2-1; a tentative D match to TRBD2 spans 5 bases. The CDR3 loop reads CASSQGAQRGNEQFF. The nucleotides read TGTGCCAGCAGCCAAGGGGCTCAACGGGGCAATGAGCAGTTCTTC.